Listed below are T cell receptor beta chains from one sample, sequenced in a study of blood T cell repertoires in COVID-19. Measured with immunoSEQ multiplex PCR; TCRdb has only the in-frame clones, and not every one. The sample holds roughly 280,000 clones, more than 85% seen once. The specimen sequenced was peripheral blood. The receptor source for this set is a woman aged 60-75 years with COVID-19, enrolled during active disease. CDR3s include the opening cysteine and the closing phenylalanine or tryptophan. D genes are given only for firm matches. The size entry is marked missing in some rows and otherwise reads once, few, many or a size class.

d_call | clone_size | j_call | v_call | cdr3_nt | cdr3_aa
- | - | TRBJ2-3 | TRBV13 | TGTGCCAGCAGCTTAACTACTAGCACAGATACGCAGTATTTT | CASSLTTSTDTQYF
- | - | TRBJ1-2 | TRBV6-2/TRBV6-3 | TGTGCCAGCAGTGCAGTTGACTATGGCTACACCTTC | CASSAVDYGYTF
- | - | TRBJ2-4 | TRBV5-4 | TGTGCCAGCAGCTTGGACAGTCAAGCCAAAAACATTCAGTACTTC | CASSLDSQAKNIQYF
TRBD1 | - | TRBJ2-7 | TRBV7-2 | TGTGCCAGCAGTATACAGGGGGAGAGCTCCTACGAGCAGTACTTC | CASSIQGESSYEQYF
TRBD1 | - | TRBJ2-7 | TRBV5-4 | TGTGCCAGCAGCTCAGAGACAGGGAGTCTCGAGCAGTACTTC | CASSSETGSLEQYF
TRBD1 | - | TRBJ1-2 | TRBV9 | TGTGCCAGTAAGGGGGCTCGGGGCTACACCTTC | CASKGARGYTF
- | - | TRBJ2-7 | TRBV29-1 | TGCAGCGTTGCCCCGACCAGGTTGGACGAGCAGTACTTC | CSVAPTRLDEQYF
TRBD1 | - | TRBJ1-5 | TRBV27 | TGTGCCAGCAGAGCTTCACAGGGGGCGCTTTCTCAGCCCCAGCATTTT | CASRASQGALSQPQHF
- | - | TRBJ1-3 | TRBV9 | TGTGCCAGCAGCGTAGAACCTAGACGAGGAAACACCATATATTTT | CASSVEPRRGNTIYF
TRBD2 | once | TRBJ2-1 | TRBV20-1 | TGCAGTGCTAGTCGTACAGCGGGAGTACACAATGAGCAGTTCTTC | CSASRTAGVHNEQFF
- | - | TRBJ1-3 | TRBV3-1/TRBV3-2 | TGTGCCAGCAGCCAGAGTGATCCTGGAAACACCATATATTTT | CASSQSDPGNTIYF
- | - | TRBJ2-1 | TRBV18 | TGTGCCAGCTCCCAGGGGTATGAGCAGTTCTTC | CASSQGYEQFF
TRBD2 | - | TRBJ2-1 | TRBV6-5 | TGTGCCAGCAGCAGCGGGAGATCGTGGGGAAATGAGCAGTTCTTC | CASSSGRSWGNEQFF
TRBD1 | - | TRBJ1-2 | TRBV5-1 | TGCGCCAGCAGCGGCAGGACGACAGGGGGTTATGGCTACACCTTC | CASSGRTTGGYGYTF
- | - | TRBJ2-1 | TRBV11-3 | TGTGCCAGCAGCCTTCCCCGGGACTCGGGTGAGCAGTTCTTC | CASSLPRDSGEQFF
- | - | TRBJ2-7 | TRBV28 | TGTGCCAGCACCGCGGCTGACTACGAGCAGTACTTC | CASTAADYEQYF
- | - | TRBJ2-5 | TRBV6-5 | TGTGCCAGCGGCATCCAAGAGACCCAGTACTTC | CASGIQETQYF
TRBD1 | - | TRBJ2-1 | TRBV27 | TGTGCCAGCAGCCGCGGGCCAGGGGGCCTGAGCTCCTACAATGAGCAGTTCTTC | CASSRGPGGLSSYNEQFF
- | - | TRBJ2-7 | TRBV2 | TGTGCCAGCAGTGTGACAGGAAACTACGAGCAGTACTTC | CASSVTGNYEQYF
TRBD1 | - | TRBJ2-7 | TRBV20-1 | TGCAGTGCTAGTGATGGGGACAGGGCTACCTACGAGCAGTACTTC | CSASDGDRATYEQYF
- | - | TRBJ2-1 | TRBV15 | TGTGCCACCAGCAGAGATTCAGGTACAGGACCTTACAATGAGCAGTTCTTC | CATSRDSGTGPYNEQFF
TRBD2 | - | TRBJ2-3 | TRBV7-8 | TGTGCCAGCAGCTTATTCCGCGGGAGAAGAGGCACAGATACGCAGTATTTT | CASSLFRGRRGTDTQYF
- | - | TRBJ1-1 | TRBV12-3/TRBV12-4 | TGTGCCAGCCTTCCGGGAGTGAACACTGAAGCTTTCTTT | CASLPGVNTEAFF
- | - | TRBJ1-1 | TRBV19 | TGTGCCAGTACCCCGGGGGGCTACACTGAAGCTTTCTTT | CASTPGGYTEAFF
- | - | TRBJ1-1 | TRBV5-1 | TGCGCCAGCAGCTTGCTGCCCGGGAACACTGAAGCTTTCTTT | CASSLLPGNTEAFF
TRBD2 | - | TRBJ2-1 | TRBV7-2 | TGTGCCAGCAGCTTAGTAGCGGGAGAACCCTTGTACAATGAGCAGTTCTTC | CASSLVAGEPLYNEQFF
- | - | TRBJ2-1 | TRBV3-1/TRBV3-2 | TGTGCCAGCAGCCATATTTACAGCGGCCGCTACAATGAGCAGTTCTTC | CASSHIYSGRYNEQFF
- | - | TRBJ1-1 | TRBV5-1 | TGCGCCAGCAGCCCCGGGACAAACCGCACTGAAGCTTTCTTT | CASSPGTNRTEAFF
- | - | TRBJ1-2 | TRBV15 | TGTGCCACCAGCAGAGATTTGAGCTCCCGGGGAGGCTACACCTTC | CATSRDLSSRGGYTF
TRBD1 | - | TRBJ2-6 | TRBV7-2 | TGTGCCAGCAGCAGAACAGGGGTCGGGGCCAACGTCCTGACTTTC | CASSRTGVGANVLTF
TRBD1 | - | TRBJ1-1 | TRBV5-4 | TGTGCCAGCAGCTTTAACAGGGGGACTGAAGCTTTCTTT | CASSFNRGTEAFF
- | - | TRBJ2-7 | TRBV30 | TGTGCCTCTAAGGAGAGTACCTACGAGCAGTACTTC | CASKESTYEQYF
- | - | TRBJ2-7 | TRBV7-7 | TGTGCCAGCAGCTTGACTATTGATGGGGTATACGAGCAGTACTTC | CASSLTIDGVYEQYF
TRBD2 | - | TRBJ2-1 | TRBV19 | TGTGCCAGTAGTTCCAGGGGGACTAGCGGGGGGCCCTACAATGAGCAGTTCTTC | CASSSRGTSGGPYNEQFF
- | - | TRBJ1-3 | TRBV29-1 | TGCAGCGTTCTATTTAGCTCTGGAAACACCATATATTTT | CSVLFSSGNTIYF
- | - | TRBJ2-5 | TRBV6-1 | TGTGCCAGCAGTGACGGTCTCTATGGCGGGCAAGAGACCCAGTACTTC | CASSDGLYGGQETQYF
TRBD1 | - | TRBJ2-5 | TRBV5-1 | TGCGCCAGCAGCTTGGAGGGGGCTCGGCAGGAGACCCAGTACTTC | CASSLEGARQETQYF
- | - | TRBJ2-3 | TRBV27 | TGTGCCAGCAGTTTTCGGAGTCTAGGTGGTAGGGATACGCAGTATTTT | CASSFRSLGGRDTQYF
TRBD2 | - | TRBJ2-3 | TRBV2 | TGTGCCAGCAGTGCACTAGCGGGAGGGGGGGATACGCAGTATTTT | CASSALAGGGDTQYF
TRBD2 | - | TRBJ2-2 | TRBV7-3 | TGTGCCAGCAGCAGTAGACTAGCGGGAGGCACCGGGGAGCTGTTTTTT | CASSSRLAGGTGELFF
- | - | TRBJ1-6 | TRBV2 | TGTGCCAGCAGTCTCCTTGGGGCCCATAATTCACCCCTCCACTTT | CASSLLGAHNSPLHF
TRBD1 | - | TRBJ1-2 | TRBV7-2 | TGTGCCAGCAGCCCCGACAGGGGGCTCCGTGGCTACACCTTC | CASSPDRGLRGYTF